This entry features one TCR beta chain sequence. The source of the sample is a study of blood T cell repertoires in COVID-19. This table comes from immunoSEQ multiplex PCR, and its TCRdb copy is limited to in-frame clones, with some not included. The sample shows about 100,000 clones, roughly 90% of them seen only once. From germline, CDR1 is SGDLS and CDR2 YYNGEE. V trimming: 3 bases; J trimming: 4 bases; junction bases outside the gene matches: 7. This CDR3 has 15 amino acids. Input material: peripheral blood. The rearrangement uses TRBV9 and TRBJ2-1, with 7 nucleotides matching TRBD2. The clonotype originates from a man aged 65-85 years with acute or convalescent COVID-19. The CDR3 here is CASSEDLAEYNEQFF. CDR3 bases: TGTGCCAGCAGCGAGGACCTAGCGGAATACAATGAGCAGTTCTTC.